A selection of T cell receptor beta chains follows, all from one sample in a study of blood T cell repertoires in COVID-19. The protocol was immunoSEQ multiplex PCR, while the TCRdb copy is restricted to in-frame clones and leaves out a portion. The data show more than 100,000 clones, with around 84% seen just once and approximately 12% held by the top ten. Source material: peripheral blood. The source of these receptors is a human donor in a cohort sampled during active COVID-19. Each CDR3 is given with its conserved first and last residue. Each record gives: J gene, clone size, V gene, CDR3 length, CDR3 protein. The listing skips clone size in some rows; elsewhere it reads once, few, many or a size class.

J: TRBJ2-7
size: NA
V: TRBV5-4
length: 14
CDR3: CASSQDILLGRQYF

J: TRBJ2-3
size: NA
V: TRBV6-2/TRBV6-3
length: 15
CDR3: CASSWEGTGGDTQYF

J: TRBJ2-3
size: NA
V: TRBV2
length: 17
CDR3: CASSEALASGGLYPQYF

J: TRBJ2-3
size: NA
V: TRBV5-1
length: 16
CDR3: CASRPGLMGNTDTQYF

J: TRBJ1-5
size: NA
V: TRBV5-6
length: 14
CDR3: CASSLTGGNQPQHF

J: TRBJ1-2
size: NA
V: TRBV7-9
length: 16
CDR3: CASSPGDRSTNYGYTF

J: TRBJ2-7
size: NA
V: TRBV24-1
length: 11
CDR3: CATSDRGRWYF

J: TRBJ2-3
size: many
V: TRBV5-1
length: 14
CDR3: CASSWGQGTDTQYF

J: TRBJ2-7
size: NA
V: TRBV4-2
length: 16
CDR3: CASSQVGLAVGGEQYF

J: TRBJ2-3
size: NA
V: TRBV29-1
length: 14
CDR3: CSVQAGGLTDTQYF

J: TRBJ1-2
size: NA
V: TRBV5-5
length: 13
CDR3: CASSAEGNYGYTF

J: TRBJ1-6
size: NA
V: TRBV9
length: 19
CDR3: CASSVVFGEGSSYNSPLHF

J: TRBJ1-2
size: NA
V: TRBV15
length: 13
CDR3: CATSRSVQGAGTF

J: TRBJ1-2
size: medium-sized
V: TRBV18
length: 14
CDR3: CASSPPTESYGYTF

J: TRBJ1-6
size: NA
V: TRBV6-1
length: 16
CDR3: CASSVEGLVYNSPLHF

J: TRBJ2-3
size: NA
V: TRBV7-3
length: 13
CDR3: CASSTTRVDKQYF

J: TRBJ2-7
size: few
V: TRBV12-3/TRBV12-4
length: 13
CDR3: CATAETSFGEQYF

J: TRBJ1-2
size: NA
V: TRBV11-2
length: 15
CDR3: CASSLNPQGRRGYTF

J: TRBJ1-2
size: NA
V: TRBV10-1
length: 13
CDR3: CASSDSHGYGYTF

J: TRBJ1-5
size: NA
V: TRBV19
length: 13
CDR3: CASDGQVAQPQHF